Given below is one TCR beta chain in context. Its antigen remains unknown. This entry belongs to a study of monozygotic twins with inflammatory bowel disease. This CDR3 comprises 15 residues. TCRdb re-called the 5' RACE reads; every CDR3 protein appears as one record, without DNA. The table counts about 160,000 distinct CDR3 sequences; 2.8% lies in the top ten. Study outcomes and limitations: Cells of different T cell subtypes could not be told apart. People with IBD had fewer clonotypes in common with others than healthy twins did, especially with disease activity.

The sample consisted of blood. The rearrangement links TRBV12-3 or TRBV12-4 to TRBJ1-4. This receptor was obtained from a human donor with ulcerative colitis or Crohn's disease, or a healthy co-twin of an affected twin (not recorded which). CDR3: CASSFASRPAEKLFF.